These 29 T cell receptor beta chains came from one sample sequenced in a study of cytomegalovirus exposure and HLA in healthy donors. PCR involved 60 Vbeta and 13 Jbeta primers. Clones were read by immunoSEQ multiplex PCR, and TCRdb kept only the in-frame ones, dropping some. Of 150,000 or so clones in the sample, about three fifths were seen once. The sample comprised PBMCs. Every receptor here comes from a woman between 25 and 40 years old in good health and CMV-seropositive.

The chain couples TRBV6-1 to TRBJ2-7, with a possible D match to TRBD1 (6 bases). Germline values: CDR1 MNHNS, CDR2 SASEGT. V was shortened by 5 bases and J by 2 bases, with 16 bases between the two germline ends. The CDR3 length is 15 residues. The CDR3 loop reads CASSRGQPYPYEQYF. The CDR3, as DNA: TGTGCCAGCAGTAGAGGACAGCCTTACCCCTACGAGCAGTACTTC.

This clone was counted a single time. The chain employs TRBV19 and TRBJ1-1; 7 bases are a match to TRBD1. Trimming cost V 4 bases and J 5 bases; bases outside gene matches: 4. The CDR3 sequence is 13 residues long. CDR1 is LNHDA, CDR2 SQIVND, per germline (reference sequence). CDR3 protein: CASSTGGFTEAFF. The DNA for the CDR3 is TGTGCCAGTAGTACAGGGGGTTTTACTGAAGCTTTCTTT.

For the CDR3, the DNA is TGTGCCAGCAGTGAATGGCACAGAAATGAAAAACTGTTTTTT. It codes for CASSEWHRNEKLFF. The chain combines TRBV2 with TRBJ1-4; D uncertain. The germline CDR1 and CDR2 sequences are SNHLY and FYNNEI. V lost 2 bases and J lost 5, with 9 bases in between. The CDR3 totals 14 residues. The whole variable domain, remainder taken from reference TRBV2 and TRBJ1-4, is EPEVTQTPSHQVTQMGQEVILRCVPISNHLYFYWYRQILGQKVEFLVSFYNNEISEKSEIFDDQFSVERPDGSNFTLKIRSTKLEDSAMYFCASSEWHRNEKLFFGSGTQLSVL.

The genes are TRBV5-1 and TRBJ2-3, with 13 bases identical to TRBD2. This CDR3 region has 17 residues. From germline, CDR1 is SGHRS and CDR2 YFSETQ. V was clipped by 4 bases and J by 4 bases; unmatched bases: 9. CDR3 nucleotides: TGCGCCAGCAGCGGGGGACTAGCGGGGTGGAATGCAGATACGCAGTATTTT. Its protein product is CASSGGLAGWNADTQYF.

V and J are TRBV10-3 and TRBJ2-1; TRBD2 might be the D (5 bases). V dropped 10 bases and J dropped 8 bases, with 18 bases sitting between them. The CDR3 totals 13 residues. Per germline, CDR1 ENHRY and CDR2 SYGVKD. In nucleotides, the CDR3 is TGTGCCACCTTGGAGGAAGCGTATGATGAGCAGTTCTTC. Translating gives CATLEEAYDEQFF.

The chain couples TRBV27 to TRBJ1-3; 8 nucleotides align to TRBD1. The CDR3 runs to 18 residues. CDR1 MNHEY and CDR2 SMNVEV come from the germline V gene (reference sequence). Trimming took 6 bases from V and 2 from J; bases not matched to a gene: 15. The CDR3 is CASRRQGILNAAGNTIYF. The CDR3 coding sequence is TGTGCCAGCAGGAGACAGGGGATTTTAAACGCAGCTGGAAACACCATATATTTT.

The rearrangement uses TRBV2 and TRBJ1-3; 7 bases agree with TRBD1. The germline V gene encodes CDR1 SNHLY and CDR2 FYNNEI. The CDR3 runs to 16 residues. V was pared by 8 bases and J by 0 bases, with 10 bases of the junction left unmatched. DNA for the CDR3: TGTGCCAGCGTCGAACAGGGGCCAGACTCTGGAAACACCATATATTTT. It codes for CASVEQGPDSGNTIYF.

Written as DNA, the CDR3 is TGTGCAACGGTAGCTAACTATGGCTACACCTTC. Protein sequence: CATVANYGYTF. The rearrangement uses TRBV6-6 and TRBJ1-2; D is ambiguous. The V gene's germline CDR1 is MNHNY and CDR2 SVGAGI (reference sequence). The CDR3 has 11 amino acids.

This clone has just a few counts. This chain connects TRBV6-1 to TRBJ1-5; the D is unclear. Per germline, CDR1 MNHNS and CDR2 SASEGT. Deletions cut 2 bases from V and 5 bases from J, with 13 bases between. The CDR3 is 15 residues long. CDR3 sequence (DNA): TGTGCCAGCAGTGAATCTCGGTTCGCCTATCAGCCCCAGCATTTT. Its translation: CASSESRFAYQPQHF.

The chain employs TRBV13 and TRBJ2-7; TRBD2 is a possible D gene (5 bases). Trimming took off 5 bases at V and 0 bases at J, with 14 bases between the two ends. The CDR3 contains 15 residues. Germline assignment: CDR1 PRHDT and CDR2 FYEKMQ (reference sequence). The CDR3 DNA is TGTGCCAGCAGCCCCCCCCCGGGGAGCTCCTACGAGCAGTACTTC. Its translation is CASSPPPGSSYEQYF.

The chain carries TRBV5-1 and TRBJ2-1; TRBD2 aligns across 11 bases. The CDR3 contains 15 residues. With V trimmed by 4 bases and J by 8 bases, 8 bases remained unmatched. Germline CDR1 and CDR2: SGHRS and YFSETQ. CDR3 loop: CASSRSGRVVYEQFF. The DNA for the CDR3 is TGCGCCAGCAGCCGTAGCGGGAGGGTAGTATATGAGCAGTTCTTC.

The chain uses TRBV9 and TRBJ2-2, with D perhaps TRBD2 (6 bases). Germline CDR1 is SGDLS and CDR2 is YYNGEE. V lost 5 bases and J 6 bases, leaving 17 bases between the germline ends. The CDR3 totals 15 residues. The CDR3 loop reads CASSRLSGPAGELFF. The CDR3 bases are TGTGCCAGCAGTCGGCTTAGCGGCCCGGCCGGGGAGCTGTTTTTT.

The V gene is TRBV7-3, the J gene TRBJ2-1; no clear D gene. The germline gives CDR1 SGHTA, CDR2 FQGTGA. The V gene lost 1 base and the J gene lost 4 bases, with 8 bases spanning the gap. The CDR3 runs to 14 residues. The DNA of the CDR3 is TGTGCCAGCAGCTTAATGGCAGAATACAATGAGCAGTTCTTC. Residues: CASSLMAEYNEQFF.

This clone has more than one count but fewer than ten. The chain couples TRBV10-3 to TRBJ2-7, with 7 bases fitting TRBD2. V trimming: 7 bases; J trimming: 5 bases; junction bases outside the gene matches: 8. Germline V gene data show CDR1 as ENHRY and CDR2 as SYGVKD. The CDR3 length is 13 residues. The CDR3 bases are TGTGCCATCAAGGGACTAACCCCTGACGAGCAGTACTTC. Protein product: CAIKGLTPDEQYF.

This clone occurred a few times. The chain combines TRBV5-6 with TRBJ2-5; unclear D gene. Trimming stripped 0 bases from V and 4 bases from J, with 4 bases between. The CDR3 covers 12 residues. The germline CDR1 and CDR2 sequences are SGHDT and YYEEEE. This CDR3 is CASSLAGETQYF. DNA of the CDR3: TGTGCCAGCAGCTTGGCCGGAGAGACCCAGTACTTC.

The chain couples TRBV7-2 to TRBJ2-5; 11 bases align to TRBD2. The CDR3 consists of 14 residues. V shed 5 bases and J 3 bases; nucleotides not matched to a gene: 2. Germline V gene sequence: CDR1 SGHTA, CDR2 FQGNSA. The CDR3 DNA reads as TGTGCCAGCAGCCTACTAGCGGGAGAAGAGACCCAGTACTTC. This translates into CASSLLAGEETQYF.

The genes are TRBV27 and TRBJ2-7; TRBD2 matches at 7 bases. The CDR3 is 14 amino acids. V lost 3 bases and J lost 7; bases outside the gene matches: 9. Germline V gives CDR1 MNHEY, CDR2 SMNVEV (reference sequence). CDR3 amino acids: CASSFAGEVAEQYF. The CDR3 region has the DNA TGTGCCAGCAGTTTCGCGGGAGAGGTGGCTGAGCAGTACTTC.

The chain couples TRBV15 to TRBJ2-7, with D perhaps matching TRBD1 (5 bases). The CDR3 loop spans 15 amino acids. V lost 5 bases, J lost 4 bases, and 18 bases lay in between. Germline values: CDR1 LNHNV, CDR2 YYDKDF (reference sequence). The CDR3 sequence is CATSERGRIFYEQYF. The CDR3 region has the DNA TGTGCCACCAGCGAAAGGGGCAGGATATTTTACGAGCAGTACTTC.

The chain has TRBV4-1 and TRBJ1-2, with 7 bases lining up with TRBD1. This CDR3 is 17 amino acids long. After removal of 0 bases from V and 4 bases from J, the junction contained 11 bases not matched to a gene. Looked up from germline, CDR1 is MGHRA and CDR2 is YSYEKL. The chain's CDR3 is CASSQDQGGQAGYGYTF. As DNA, the CDR3 is TGCGCCAGCAGCCAAGATCAGGGCGGACAGGCGGGCTATGGCTACACCTTC.

This clone came up a few times. This sequence joins TRBV5-1 and TRBJ1-1, with D unclear. V lost 4 bases, J lost 2 bases, and 12 bases lay in between. CDR1 and CDR2 from the germline V gene are SGHRS and YFSETQ. The CDR3 covers 14 residues. The CDR3 loop reads CASSRSTENTEAFF. The CDR3, as DNA: TGCGCCAGCAGCAGGTCTACAGAAAACACTGAAGCTTTCTTT.

This clone was seen a handful of times. The chain is built from TRBV7-2 and TRBJ2-3; 8 positions match TRBD2. V dropped 1 base and J dropped 8; count of bases not matched to a gene: 2. Germline V CDR1 and CDR2: SGHTA, FQGNSA. The CDR3 covers 13 residues. CDR3 sequence: CASSLGGLGTQYF. CDR3 nucleotides: TGTGCCAGCAGCTTAGGGGGACTAGGTACGCAGTATTTT.

This chain joins TRBV30 and TRBJ2-1; 12 nucleotides agree with TRBD2. V trimming: 3 bases; J trimming: 4 bases; junction bases outside the gene matches: 4. This CDR3 is built from 15 residues. Looked up from germline, CDR1 is GTSNPN and CDR2 is SVGIG (reference sequence). The CDR3 protein is CAWSAGTSGYNEQFF. The CDR3 region has the DNA TGTGCCTGGAGCGCCGGGACTAGCGGGTACAATGAGCAGTTCTTC. Full variable domain (outside the CDR3, taken from reference TRBV30 and TRBJ2-1): SQTIHQWPATLVQPVGSPLSLECTVEGTSNPNLYWYRQAAGRGLQLLFYSVGIGQISSEVPQNLSASRPQDRQFILSSKKLLLSDSGFYLCAWSAGTSGYNEQFFGPGTRLTVL.

The chain uses TRBV4-1 and TRBJ2-3, with TRBD1 matching over 7 bases. The ends lost 2 bases at V and 3 bases at J; junction bases unmatched: 8. The CDR3 consists of 16 residues. Germline V lookup: CDR1 MGHRA, CDR2 YSYEKL. The CDR3 nucleotides are TGCGCCAGCAGCCAAACTAGGGGGCGCGCAACAGATACGCAGTATTTT. It translates to CASSQTRGRATDTQYF.

This clone was counted a single time. This chain connects TRBV5-1 to TRBJ2-1; D possibly corresponds to TRBD2 (6 bases). This CDR3 comprises 17 residues. CDR1 is SGHRS and CDR2 is YFSETQ in the germline V gene. V was trimmed by 0 bases and J by 4 bases, leaving 17 bases between them. CDR3 coding DNA: TGCGCCAGCAGCTTGGAGCCTCTAGCGAGTCCTTACAATGAGCAGTTCTTC. This codes for CASSLEPLASPYNEQFF. Variable domain in full (rest from reference TRBV5-1 and TRBJ2-1): KAGVTQTPRYLIKTRGQQVTLSCSPISGHRSVSWYQQTPGQGLQFLFEYFSETQRNKGNFPGRFSGRQFSNSRSEMNVSTLELGDSALYLCASSLEPLASPYNEQFFGPGTRLTVL.

J is TRBJ1-2 and V is TRBV29-1; D possibly corresponds to TRBD1 (6 bases). The CDR3 runs 14 residues. V lost 8 bases and J 8 bases, leaving 24 bases between the germline ends. CDR1 and CDR2 from the germline V gene are SQVTM and ANQGSEA. Written as DNA, the CDR3 is TGCAGCCCGCGGACAGTCAATCCTTCTGAGGGCTACACCTTC. Its translation is CSPRTVNPSEGYTF.

This clone has just one count. An end of the junction does not agree with germline; a read error may underlie this. In the same sample, other DNA sequences code for this CDR3. The chain is built from TRBV7-2 and TRBJ1-6; 7 nucleotides line up with TRBD1. CDR1 is SGHTA, CDR2 FQGNSA, per germline. This CDR3 region has 15 residues. CDR3 region: CASLRDRLYNSPLHF. The CDR3, as DNA: TGTGCCAGCTTGCGGGACAGACTCTATAATTCCCCCCTCCACTTT.

The chain combines TRBV5-5 with TRBJ2-7; no firm D call. Germline V CDR1 and CDR2: SGHKS, YYEKEE (reference sequence). Trimming took 2 bases from V and 1 from J, leaving 10 bases between them. The CDR3 contains 14 residues. CDR3 in amino acids: CASSFYSQSYEQYF. The DNA of the CDR3 is TGTGCCAGCAGCTTTTACAGCCAGTCCTACGAGCAGTACTTC.

The rearrangement links TRBV11-2 to TRBJ2-2; D is possibly TRBD1 (6 bases). Germline values: CDR1 SGHAT, CDR2 FQNNGV. The V and J ends lost 5 bases and 0 bases respectively, with 13 bases between them. The CDR3 sequence is 16 residues long. CDR3 DNA sequence: TGTGCCAGCAGCCCTTTGGGGGCCTCGAACACCGGGGAGCTGTTTTTT. Its protein product is CASSPLGASNTGELFF.

The genes are TRBV23-1 and TRBJ2-2; TRBD2 matches at 13 bases. TRBV23-1 has ORF status, its function being uncertain. The ends lost 3 bases at V and 6 bases at J; junction bases unmatched: 16. The CDR3 extends over 20 amino acids. CDR3 loop: CASSHRGLAGEPSTPGELFF. CDR3 DNA: TGCGCCAGCAGTCACCGCGGACTAGCGGGAGAGCCCTCGACCCCCGGGGAGCTGTTTTTT.